Below, 13 T cell receptor beta chains from the same sample are listed, as sequenced in a study of OX40 agonist ivuxolimab in advanced cancers. Sequenced by immunoSEQ multiplex PCR; TCRdb stores in-frame clones only, minus some. Of 70,000 to 100,000 clones listed, approximately 84% are singletons. The sequences come from CD4+ or CD8+ T cells sorted from blood, collected in a trial of the OX40 agonist ivuxolimab. The receptors originated from an adult with an advanced solid tumor such as melanoma, head and neck, liver or kidney cancer.

This chain links TRBV12-5 with TRBJ1-1; possible D gene TRBD1, 5 bases. CDR1 LGHNT and CDR2 FRNRAP come from the germline V gene. The CDR3 loop spans 11 amino acids. V lost 6 bases and J 10 bases, leaving 12 bases between the germline ends. The CDR3 sequence: CASGQDRGAFF. As DNA, the CDR3 is TGTGCTAGTGGGCAAGACAGAGGAGCTTTCTTT.

This chain joins TRBV7-9 and TRBJ2-5; 8 bases fit TRBD1. Germline lookup yields CDR1 SEHNR and CDR2 FQNEAQ (reference sequence). The CDR3 has 17 residues. The trim removed 2 bases at V and 3 bases at J, leaving 11 bases unmatched. In nucleotides, the CDR3 is TGTGCCAGCAGCTTAATGGCCAGCTCGACAGGGGAAGAGACCCAGTACTTC. Encoded protein: CASSLMASSTGEETQYF.

This chain links TRBV11-3 with TRBJ1-1; 8 bases are a match to TRBD1. Germline CDR1 reads SGHNT; CDR2 reads YENEEA. The CDR3 covers 13 residues. V was clipped by 5 bases and J by 5 bases; unmatched bases: 4. The CDR3 is CASSRQGLTEAFF. The DNA for the CDR3 is TGTGCCAGCAGCCGACAGGGGTTAACTGAAGCTTTCTTT.

V is TRBV7-3 and J is TRBJ2-2, with 8 bases fitting TRBD2. Germline values: CDR1 SGHTA, CDR2 FQGTGA. This CDR3 is 16 amino acids long. After removal of 4 bases from V and 5 bases from J, the junction contained 9 bases not matched to a gene. The CDR3 region has the DNA TGTGCCAGCAGCTCACCGACTAGCGCGGGTACCGGGGAGCTGTTTTTT. Its protein is CASSSPTSAGTGELFF. The full variable domain, completed using reference TRBV7-3 and TRBJ2-2, is GAGVSQTPSNKVTEKGKYVELRCDPISGHTALYWYRQSLGQGPEFLIYFQGTGAADDSGLPNDRFFAVRPEGSVSTLKIQRTERGDSAVYLCASSSPTSAGTGELFFGEGSRLTVL.

J is TRBJ2-1 and V is TRBV5-1; TRBD2 agrees at 13 bases. Trimming took 3 bases from V and 8 from J; bases not matched to a gene: 5. The CDR3 covers 15 residues. Germline CDR1 is SGHRS and CDR2 is YFSETQ. DNA for the CDR3: TGCGCCAGCAGCTCGGGACTAGCGGGATACGATGAGCAGTTCTTC. The encoded protein is CASSSGLAGYDEQFF.

The chain joins TRBV6-5 to TRBJ1-1; D is perhaps TRBD1 (5 bases). V was pared by 0 bases and J by 6 bases, with 17 bases between. CDR1 and CDR2 from the germline V gene are MNHEY and SVGAGI. The CDR3 contains 16 residues. In DNA form, the CDR3 reads TGTGCCAGCAGTTACTCGGCAGACCCGCTAGGGGCTGAAGCTTTCTTT. Its translation: CASSYSADPLGAEAFF.

The chain carries TRBV28 and TRBJ1-1, with D maybe TRBD1 (6 bases). V shed 10 bases and J shed 5 bases, with 17 bases lying between them. The CDR3 is made up of 13 amino acids. Germline CDR1 and CDR2: MDHEN and SYDVKM. The DNA for the CDR3 is TGTGCCACCGAACAGGGTGGTGGGACTGAAGCTTTCTTT. Protein: CATEQGGGTEAFF.

J is TRBJ2-7 and V is TRBV5-1; no clear D. The CDR3 is made up of 11 amino acids. Looked up from germline, CDR1 is SGHRS and CDR2 is YFSETQ. Trimming left V 0 bases short and J 6 bases short, with 4 bases between. The DNA for the CDR3 is TGCGCCAGCAGCTTGGAAGGCGAGCAGTACTTC. This encodes CASSLEGEQYF.

The CDR3 spells CATRLDFYNEQFF. The CDR3 DNA reads TGTGCCACCCGTCTGGACTTCTACAATGAGCAGTTCTTC. The V gene is TRBV7-9, the J gene TRBJ2-1; D is possibly TRBD2 (5 bases). Germline CDR1 and CDR2: SEHNR and FQNEAQ (reference sequence). Trimming pared 10 bases from V and 3 bases from J, leaving 13 bases between. The CDR3 length is 13 residues.

The chain is built from TRBV5-1 and TRBJ1-5; D gene uncertain. This CDR3 is built from 17 residues. Germline V gene sequence: CDR1 SGHRS, CDR2 YFSETQ. Trimming removed 3 bases at V and 0 bases at J, with 16 bases between. CDR3 sequence: CASSSGPVSGSNQPQHF. The CDR3 DNA is TGCGCCAGCAGCTCCGGGCCGGTTTCGGGTAGCAATCAGCCCCAGCATTTT.

This rearrangement joins TRBV11-3 to TRBJ2-7; 8 bases line up with TRBD2. Germline CDR1 SGHNT, CDR2 YENEEA. The CDR3 sequence is 14 residues long. The V gene end was trimmed by 5 bases and the J gene end by 6 bases; junction bases not matched to a gene: 9. The CDR3 sequence is CASSPGGVYSEQYF. CDR3 sequence (DNA): TGTGCCAGCAGCCCCGGGGGGGTTTACTCCGAGCAGTACTTC.

The CDR3 is CASSATDIAGNTIYF. The CDR3, as DNA: TGTGCCAGCAGCGCGACAGACATTGCAGGAAACACCATATATTTT. The chain employs TRBV9 and TRBJ1-3; tentative D call: TRBD1 (5 bases). CDR1 is SGDLS, CDR2 YYNGEE, per germline. The CDR3 has 15 amino acids. V was cut by 3 bases and J by 4 bases, with 14 bases left in between.

The chain recombines TRBV28 with TRBJ1-1; 9 bases fit TRBD1. This CDR3 comprises 14 residues. The ends lost 5 bases at V and 11 bases at J; junction bases unmatched: 12. Germline CDR1 is MDHEN and CDR2 is SYDVKM. CDR3 DNA sequence: TGTGCCAGCAGTGACCCCGGGACAGGGAGTGGCGCTTTCTTT. Amino acids: CASSDPGTGSGAFF.